This TCR beta chain is drawn from a study of T cells in tumors after PD-1 blockade. Overall study context: Some patients also took daily vismodegib 150 mg during anti-PD-1 treatment. On average, tumor samples gave tens of thousands of TCR templates and 6,500 or so unique clonotypes.

Study observations and caveats: Blood contained about 43% of the tumor's TCR clonotypes.

This clone was seen only a few times. Its matching antigen is unknown. V trimming: 6 bases; J trimming: 2 bases; junction bases outside the gene matches: 4. The length of the CDR3 is 14 residues. Germline CDR1 MNHEY, CDR2 SVGAGI. The time point denotes: first of two pre-therapy site-matched biopsies roughly two months apart. Before and after PD-1 blockade, biopsies were collected from the same primary tumor site. Some clones are missing from TCRdb's copy, which holds only in-frame ones; the method was immunoSEQ multiplex PCR. This table holds about 4,200 clones, 65% to 80% found once. The source material was tumor tissue, sampled before anti-PD-1 treatment. This receptor was identified in a human donor with basal cell carcinoma. This chain joins TRBV6-5 and TRBJ2-7, with 10 bases identical to TRBD1. The CDR3 nucleotides read TGTGCCAGCAGGCCGACAGGGGGCCCCTACGAGCAGTACTTC. Amino acid sequence: CASRPTGGPYEQYF.